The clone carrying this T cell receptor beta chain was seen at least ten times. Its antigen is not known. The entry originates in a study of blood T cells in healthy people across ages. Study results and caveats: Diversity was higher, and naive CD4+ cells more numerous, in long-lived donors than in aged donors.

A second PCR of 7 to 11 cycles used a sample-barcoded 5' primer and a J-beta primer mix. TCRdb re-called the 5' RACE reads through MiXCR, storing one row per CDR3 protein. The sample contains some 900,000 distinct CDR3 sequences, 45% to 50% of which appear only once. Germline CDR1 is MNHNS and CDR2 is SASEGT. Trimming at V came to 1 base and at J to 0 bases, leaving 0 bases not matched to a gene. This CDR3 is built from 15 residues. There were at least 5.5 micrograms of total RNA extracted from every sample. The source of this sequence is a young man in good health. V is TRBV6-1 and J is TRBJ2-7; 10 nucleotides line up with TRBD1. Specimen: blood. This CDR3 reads CASSEGTGGSYEQYF. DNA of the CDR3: TGTGCCAGCAGTGAAGGGACAGGGGGCTCCTACGAGCAGTACTTC.